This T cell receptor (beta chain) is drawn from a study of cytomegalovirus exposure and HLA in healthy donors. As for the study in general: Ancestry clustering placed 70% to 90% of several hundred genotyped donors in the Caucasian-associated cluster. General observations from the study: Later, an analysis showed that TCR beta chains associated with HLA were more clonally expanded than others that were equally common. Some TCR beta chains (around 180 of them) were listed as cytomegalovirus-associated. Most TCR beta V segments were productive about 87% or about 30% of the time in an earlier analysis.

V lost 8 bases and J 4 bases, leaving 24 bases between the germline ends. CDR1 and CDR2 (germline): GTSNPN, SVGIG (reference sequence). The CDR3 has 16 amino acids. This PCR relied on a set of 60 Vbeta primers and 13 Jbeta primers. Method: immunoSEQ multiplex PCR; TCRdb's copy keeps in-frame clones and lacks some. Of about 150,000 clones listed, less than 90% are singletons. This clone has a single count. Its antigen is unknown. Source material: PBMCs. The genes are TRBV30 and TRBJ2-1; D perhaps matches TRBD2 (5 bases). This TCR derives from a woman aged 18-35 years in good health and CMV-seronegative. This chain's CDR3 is CAGVLAERPAYNEQFF. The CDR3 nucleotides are TGTGCCGGGGTGTTGGCGGAGCGGCCGGCTTACAATGAGCAGTTCTTC.